One TCR beta chain is described in this entry. This specimen comes from a study of cytotoxic CD8 clonotypes in ibrutinib-treated CLL. The V gene lost 5 bases and the J gene lost 6 bases, with 9 bases spanning the gap. Germline loops: CDR1 SGHAT, CDR2 FQNNGV. This CDR3 region has 12 residues. Sequencing was performed with immunoSEQ multiplex PCR; in TCRdb, only in-frame clones are kept and a portion is missing. The table includes roughly 97,000 clones, approximately 80% detected once. The clonotype was recovered from a human donor with chronic lymphocytic leukemia. The material was PBMCs, obtained after 12 months of ibrutinib treatment. V and J are TRBV11-2 and TRBJ2-3; D not certain. The DNA for the CDR3 is TGTGCCAGCAGCCCCGCCCCTGATACGCAGTATTTT. The encoded protein is CASSPAPDTQYF.